This T cell receptor beta chain was documented in a study of T-cell memory formation after mild COVID-19. Study observations and caveats: The study found contracting CD4+ clones mainly in CM and EM and contracting CD8+ clones in EMRA. Confirmation of SARS-CoV-2 specificity was lacking for second-wave clones peaking day 37. Pre-infection memory showed some responding clones, and this suggested that cross-reactive memory joined.

Trimming took 3 bases from V and 4 from J, leaving 16 bases between them. Germline CDR1 and CDR2: SGHRS and YFSETQ. CDR3 length: 15 amino acids. From the 5' RACE reads, TCRdb called clonotypes with MiXCR, one entry per CDR3 protein. The data show 560,000 or so distinct CDR3 sequences, roughly 17% seen once. As regards this clonotype: Its antigen is undetermined.

V usage is TRBV5-1 and J usage is TRBJ1-2, with D tentatively TRBD1 (6 bases). The source of this sequence is an adult woman who had mild COVID-19 (a few samples of this study predate the infection). Cell type and time point are not known. Sequenced: PBMCs or a T cell subset sorted from them (not recorded which). CDR3 residues: CASSSITGKGYGYTF. The CDR3 bases are TGCGCCAGCAGCTCCATCACAGGGAAAGGCTATGGCTACACCTTC.